This passage covers 18 T cell receptor beta chains from one sample sequenced in a study of T cell changes during pregnancy in multiple sclerosis. Method: immunoSEQ multiplex PCR; TCRdb's copy keeps in-frame clones and lacks some. The table has 35,000 to 45,000 clones, roughly 88% seen once. Sequencing used CD8+ T cells from peripheral blood mononuclear cells, obtained in the first trimester of pregnancy. These receptor sequences come from a female donor with multiple sclerosis, enrolled in a pregnancy study.

This chain links TRBV4-2 with TRBJ1-5; D remains unclear. CDR3 length equals 15 residues. The germline gives CDR1 LGHNA, CDR2 YNFKEQ. V was trimmed by 0 bases and J by 5 bases, leaving 11 bases between them. The CDR3 reads CASSQDVSSYQPQHF. DNA for the CDR3: TGTGCCAGCAGCCAAGATGTATCCTCTTATCAGCCCCAGCATTTT.

V is TRBV25-1 and J is TRBJ2-5; the D gene is possibly TRBD2 (6 bases). Trimming cost V 3 bases and J 11 bases, with 10 bases left between them. The CDR3 runs to 11 residues. Germline loops: CDR1 MGHDK, CDR2 SYGVNS. CDR3 sequence (DNA): TGTGCCAGCAGTGACGGGGGTGAGCAGTACTTC. It yields the protein CASSDGGEQYF. Full variable domain (missing parts from reference TRBV25-1 and TRBJ2-5): EADIYQTPRYLVIGTGKKITLECSQTMGHDKMYWYQQDPGMELHLIHYSYGVNSTEKGDLSSESTVSRIRTEHFPLTLESARPSHTSQYLCASSDGGEQYFGPGTRLLVL.

This chain joins TRBV6-6 and TRBJ1-2; no clear D gene. The CDR3 is made up of 14 amino acids. V was shortened by 6 bases and J by 1 base, with 12 bases between the two germline ends. Germline values: CDR1 MNHNY, CDR2 SVGAGI (reference sequence). The CDR3 loop is CASSFTALNYGYTF. The CDR3 bases are TGTGCCAGCAGCTTCACAGCTCTTAACTATGGCTACACCTTC.

The chain joins TRBV13 to TRBJ1-2, with D maybe TRBD1 (5 bases). The V end lost 3 bases, the J end lost 4 bases, and 9 bases lay between the germline ends. The CDR3 spans 13 residues. The germline V gene has CDR1 PRHDT and CDR2 FYEKMQ (reference sequence). CDR3 nucleotide sequence: TGTGCCAGCAGCTTCCCAGGGCTCTATGGCTACACCTTC. Encoded protein: CASSFPGLYGYTF. The whole variable domain, remainder taken from reference TRBV13 and TRBJ1-2, is AAGVIQSPRHLIKEKRETATLKCYPIPRHDTVYWYQQGPGQDPQFLISFYEKMQSDKGSIPDRFSAQQFSDYHSELNMSSLELGDSALYFCASSFPGLYGYTFGSGTRLTVV.

The chain carries TRBV7-8 and TRBJ1-1; no clear D. The V end was cut by 6 bases, the J end by 6 bases, with 11 bases between. The CDR3 is 12 amino acids. Germline CDR1 reads SGHVS; CDR2 reads FQNEAQ. The CDR3 nucleotides are TGTGCCAGCAGAGGCGGCCGTGCTGAAGCTTTCTTT. Residues: CASRGGRAEAFF. Using reference TRBV7-8 and TRBJ1-1 for the parts outside the CDR3, the full variable domain is GAGVSQSPRYKVAKRGQDVALRCDPISGHVSLFWYQQALGQGPEFLTYFQNEAQLDKSGLPSDRFFAERPEGSVSTLKIQRTQQEDSAVYLCASRGGRAEAFFGQGTRLTVV.

The chain has TRBV29-1 and TRBJ2-3; possibly TRBD1 for D (6 bases). Germline V lookup: CDR1 SQVTM, CDR2 ANQGSEA. The V end was cut by 7 bases, the J end by 3 bases, with 11 bases between. The CDR3 covers 12 residues. CDR3 sequence: CSANRETDTQYF. CDR3 DNA: TGCAGCGCTAACAGGGAGACAGATACGCAGTATTTT.

The rearrangement uses TRBV2 and TRBJ1-3, with 10 bases matching TRBD1. This CDR3 comprises 18 residues. The V gene end was trimmed by 7 bases and the J gene end by 4 bases; junction bases not matched to a gene: 16. In germline, CDR1 is SNHLY, CDR2 FYNNEI. CDR3 protein: CASILLEGQGLSGNTIYF. In DNA, the CDR3 is TGTGCCAGCATCCTTCTTGAGGGACAGGGGCTATCAGGAAACACCATATATTTT.

This chain connects TRBV9 to TRBJ2-3; D is perhaps TRBD1 (5 bases). There are 13 residues in the CDR3. Trimming removed 2 bases at V and 4 bases at J, with 8 bases between. Germline V CDR1 and CDR2: SGDLS, YYNGEE. The CDR3 region is CASSVTDSDTQYF. In DNA form, the CDR3 reads TGTGCCAGCAGCGTGACAGACTCAGATACGCAGTATTTT. The whole variable domain, remainder taken from reference TRBV9 and TRBJ2-3, is DSGVTQTPKHLITATGQRVTLRCSPRSGDLSVYWYQQSLDQGLQFLIQYYNGEERAKGNILERFSAQQFPDLHSELNLSSLELGDSALYFCASSVTDSDTQYFGPGTRLTVL.

The V and J genes are TRBV6-1 and TRBJ2-1, with D possibly being TRBD1 (6 bases). Germline assignment: CDR1 MNHNS and CDR2 SASEGT. V shed 7 bases and J shed 4 bases, with 8 bases lying between them. The CDR3 has 12 residues. CDR3 in amino acids: CASNQGYNEQFF. As DNA, the CDR3 is TGTGCCAGCAATCAGGGGTACAATGAGCAGTTCTTC.

V gene TRBV15 combines with J gene TRBJ2-1; 7 bases map to TRBD2. The CDR3 sequence is 13 residues long. J was trimmed by 5 bases and V by 5 bases; bases with no gene match: 3. Germline V CDR1 and CDR2: LNHNV, YYDKDF (reference sequence). The CDR3 DNA sequence: TGTGCCACCAGCCCGGGGACTAACAATGAGCAGTTCTTC. It yields the protein CATSPGTNNEQFF.

This chain joins TRBV11-2 and TRBJ1-5; D remains unclear. This CDR3 is 17 amino acids long. Germline values: CDR1 SGHAT, CDR2 FQNNGV. V was shortened by 1 base and J by 1 base, with 14 bases between the two germline ends. The CDR3, as DNA: TGTGCCAGCAGCTTAGCTCGAGTTTCTTTAAGCAATCAGCCCCAGCATTTT. The encoded protein is CASSLARVSLSNQPQHF. Using reference TRBV11-2 and TRBJ1-5 for the parts outside the CDR3, the full variable domain is EAGVAQSPRYKIIEKRQSVAFWCNPISGHATLYWYQQILGQGPKLLIQFQNNGVVDDSQLPKDRFSAERLKGVDSTLKIQPAKLEDSAVYLCASSLARVSLSNQPQHFGDGTRLSIL.

Here the CDR3 reads CASSPRDSPSTDTQYF. CDR3 DNA sequence: TGTGCCAGCAGCCCCCGGGACTCCCCTAGCACAGATACGCAGTATTTT. This rearrangement joins TRBV7-9 to TRBJ2-3; tentative D call: TRBD2 (6 bases). From germline, CDR1 is SEHNR and CDR2 FQNEAQ (reference sequence). V was shortened by 5 bases and J by 0 bases, with 15 bases between the two germline ends. The CDR3 has 16 amino acids.

The chain couples TRBV27 to TRBJ2-5; D is perhaps TRBD2 (6 bases). Germline values: CDR1 MNHEY, CDR2 SMNVEV (reference sequence). V was trimmed by 8 bases and J by 5 bases, leaving 15 bases between them. CDR3 length: 13 residues. As DNA, the CDR3 is TGTGCCAGCGGCATGGGCCTAGCGGAGACCCAGTACTTC. Its protein is CASGMGLAETQYF.

A single count supports this clone. The chain is built from TRBV6-4 and TRBJ2-3; D possibly corresponds to TRBD2 (6 bases). The V gene lost 1 base and the J gene lost 0 bases, with 8 bases spanning the gap. Germline-derived CDR1 and CDR2 are MRHNA and SNTAGT. The CDR3 contains 15 residues. The CDR3, as DNA: TGTGCCAGCAGTGACTTAGGGACTAGCACAGATACGCAGTATTTT. It codes for CASSDLGTSTDTQYF.

The rearrangement uses TRBV13 and TRBJ1-1; D gene unclear. V lost 1 base and J 5 bases, leaving 8 bases between the germline ends. Per the germline V gene, CDR1 is PRHDT and CDR2 is FYEKMQ (reference sequence). This CDR3 is 13 amino acids long. The CDR3: CASSLEAGTEAFF. CDR3 bases: TGTGCCAGCAGCTTAGAGGCGGGGACTGAAGCTTTCTTT.

The chain is built from TRBV13 and TRBJ1-1; perhaps TRBD1 as D (5 bases). The V end lost 0 bases, the J end lost 2 bases, and 7 bases lay between the germline ends. CDR3 length: 14 amino acids. Germline-derived CDR1 and CDR2 are PRHDT and FYEKMQ (reference sequence). CDR3 DNA sequence: TGTGCCAGCAGCTTAGGGGGGCCTAACACTGAAGCTTTCTTT. Protein: CASSLGGPNTEAFF.

This chain uses TRBV4-3 with TRBJ2-1, with a possible D match to TRBD2 (5 bases). Trimming cost V 3 bases and J 8 bases, with 11 bases left between them. Germline V gives CDR1 LGHNA, CDR2 YSLEER. CDR3 size: 13 residues. The DNA for the CDR3 is TGCGCCAGCAGCCAGAGAGGGTCATATGAGCAGTTCTTC. Translating gives CASSQRGSYEQFF.

The V and J genes are TRBV7-9 and TRBJ2-2; possibly TRBD1 for D (6 bases). The V gene's germline CDR1 is SEHNR and CDR2 FQNEAQ (reference sequence). There are 19 residues in the CDR3. V was clipped by 0 bases and J by 0 bases, with 17 bases between them. CDR3 amino acids: CASSLATLAGQSNTGELFF. DNA of the CDR3: TGTGCCAGCAGCTTAGCGACACTCGCTGGACAGTCGAACACCGGGGAGCTGTTTTTT. Together with reference TRBV7-9 and TRBJ2-2, the CDR3 gives the full variable domain: DTGVSQNPRHKITKRGQNVTFRCDPISEHNRLYWYRQTLGQGPEFLTYFQNEAQLEKSRLLSDRFSAERPKGSFSTLEIQRTEQGDSAMYLCASSLATLAGQSNTGELFFGEGSRLTVL.